This is a list of T cell receptor beta chains from one sample in a study of shared clonotypes between healthy human individuals. Profiling relied on immunoSEQ multiplex PCR, and the TCRdb table lists in-frame clones only, not all of them. The data contain about 1.5 million clones, approximately 98% of them singletons. The source material was naive CD4+ T cells sorted from blood. The receptors were sampled from a man in his thirties or forties in good health. Both conserved end residues are part of each CDR3. The order of the fields is V gene, D gene, CDR3 protein. The D gene is left open where the match is weak.

V: TRBV28; D: -; CDR3: CASSFPGSAAFF
V: TRBV14; D: -; CDR3: CASSQEALSFGNEQFF
V: TRBV4-1; D: -; CDR3: CASSQGGLSGNTIYF
V: TRBV9; D: -; CDR3: CASSVELKSHNEQFF
V: TRBV19; D: -; CDR3: CASRSSLTDTQYF
V: TRBV5-1; D: TRBD2; CDR3: CASSLRTSGRDEQYF
V: TRBV7-9; D: -; CDR3: CASSSGSLGSNQPQHF
V: TRBV9; D: -; CDR3: CASSPFFRRTQDTGELFF
V: TRBV5-1; D: -; CDR3: CASSWDQRAAKNIQYF
V: TRBV25-1; D: TRBD2; CDR3: CASRGLAGLEQFF
V: TRBV4-3; D: TRBD1; CDR3: CASSLGQGGRETQYF
V: TRBV6-5; D: TRBD1; CDR3: CASSFRQGAREKLFF
V: TRBV5-6; D: -; CDR3: CASSPDSNYNEQFF
V: TRBV10-3; D: -; CDR3: CAISESSSSGNQPQHF
V: TRBV9; D: TRBD2; CDR3: CASSRTSGDTDTQYF
V: TRBV6-5; D: -; CDR3: CASSYQGGSTDTQYF
V: TRBV28; D: TRBD1; CDR3: CASSLPGQGTDTQYF
V: TRBV6-6; D: TRBD1; CDR3: CASSQTGGGYEQYF
V: TRBV18; D: TRBD1; CDR3: CASSPVGQGNTEAFF
V: TRBV27; D: -; CDR3: CASSSPLSQGLWWTF
V: TRBV5-6; D: TRBD2; CDR3: CASSLRASGRARYEQYF
V: TRBV6-6; D: -; CDR3: CASSHPLRGGPDTQYF
V: TRBV5-1; D: -; CDR3: CASSLSRSETQYF
V: TRBV9; D: -; CDR3: CASSVQLAYNEQFF
V: TRBV28; D: TRBD1; CDR3: CASRRQGTTNEKLFF
V: TRBV19; D: -; CDR3: CASSVGLGYTF
V: TRBV10-3; D: -; CDR3: CAIREELAVANVLTF
V: TRBV20-1; D: -; CDR3: CSARLNTEAFF
V: TRBV7-9; D: TRBD2; CDR3: CASSLGLAGGHQQETQYF
V: TRBV5-1; D: TRBD1; CDR3: CASSLVQGAENEKLFF
V: TRBV5-1; D: -; CDR3: CASSLYRAPTDTQYF
V: TRBV27; D: TRBD2; CDR3: CASSLSNSGIYNEQFF
V: TRBV7-8; D: TRBD1; CDR3: CASSPLLGQGRQPQHF
V: TRBV15; D: -; CDR3: CATSRDATSNDEQFF
V: TRBV11-2; D: -; CDR3: CASSLVRNTGELFF
V: TRBV28; D: -; CDR3: CASSLLGVRVLHF
V: TRBV18; D: TRBD1; CDR3: CASSQDRAYEKLFF
V: TRBV29-1; D: -; CDR3: CSVGMSNQPQHF
V: TRBV5-4; D: -; CDR3: CASSLEAGTGYEQYF
V: TRBV5-5; D: TRBD2; CDR3: CASSLASGPYEQYF
V: TRBV7-9; D: -; CDR3: CASSLGLWTGELFF
V: TRBV18; D: TRBD1; CDR3: CASSPGSGTGISYEQYF
V: TRBV5-1; D: -; CDR3: CASSPLIGTGYEQYF
V: TRBV7-6; D: -; CDR3: CASSLAAGQLYEQYF
V: TRBV19; D: -; CDR3: CASKTVSNTEAFF
V: TRBV15; D: -; CDR3: CATSRDVTGVTDTQYF
V: TRBV29-1; D: -; CDR3: CSAGRNEQFF
V: TRBV9; D: TRBD2; CDR3: CASSVGSSGTSTDTQYF
V: TRBV29-1; D: TRBD1; CDR3: CSVGTGAEDTQYF
V: TRBV4-1; D: -; CDR3: CASSQVGLLVDEQFF
V: TRBV30; D: TRBD1; CDR3: CAWGDREGQPQHF
V: TRBV18; D: TRBD1; CDR3: CASSTRTGVSYNEQFF
V: TRBV5-1; D: TRBD1; CDR3: CASTPGTGGTDTQYF
V: TRBV30; D: -; CDR3: CAWTGGSNQPQHF
V: TRBV5-8; D: -; CDR3: CASSYAKIADNYNEQFF
V: TRBV5-5; D: -; CDR3: CASSLRTGAGRTNYGYTF
V: TRBV5-4; D: -; CDR3: CASSATGNYGYTF